The clone carrying this T cell receptor beta chain was counted between two and nine times. Antigen: not known. The PCR employed 60 Vbeta primers together with 13 Jbeta primers. The protocol was immunoSEQ multiplex PCR, while the TCRdb copy is restricted to in-frame clones and leaves out a portion. Counted here are approximately 150,000 clones, approximately 79% occurring once; the ten biggest clones make up over 1.3%. This entry belongs to a study of cytomegalovirus exposure and HLA in healthy donors. Study-level findings and limits: Per a later analysis, under 20,000 TCR beta sequences showed association with HLA alleles at 0.05 false discovery rate. Later work showed greater clonal expansion in HLA-associated TCR beta chains than in equally common others. It was about 180 TCR beta chains that were listed as cytomegalovirus-associated.

The CDR3 sequence is 13 residues long. Germline CDR1 is MRHNA and CDR2 is SNTAGT. V shed 3 bases, J shed 6 bases, and the junction held 2 bases outside the gene matches. The source of this sequence is a man aged 55 to 69 in good health and CMV-seronegative. Sample: PBMCs. This chain uses TRBV6-4 with TRBJ1-5, with 7 bases aligning to TRBD1. CDR3 in amino acids: CASSETGSQPQHF. The CDR3 DNA is TGTGCCAGCAGTGAGACAGGGAGTCAGCCCCAGCATTTT.